These 24 T cell receptor beta chains were sequenced from one sample in a study of cytomegalovirus exposure and HLA in healthy donors. The PCR was carried out with 60 Vbeta primers and 13 Jbeta primers. Clones were sequenced by immunoSEQ multiplex PCR, and TCRdb holds only the in-frame ones, with some missing. The sample shows around 200,000 clones, roughly 72% of them seen only once. Specimen: PBMCs. These receptors were obtained from a man aged 25-45 years in good health and CMV-seronegative.

This chain's CDR3 is CASSQGSSGRGDTQYF. CDR3 DNA: TGCGCCAGCAGCCAAGGGTCTAGCGGGAGGGGGGATACGCAGTATTTT. The rearrangement uses TRBV4-1 and TRBJ2-3, with 12 nucleotides matching TRBD2. The V and J ends lost 1 base and 6 bases, in that order; junction bases with no gene match: 5. CDR1 is MGHRA, CDR2 YSYEKL, per germline. This CDR3 has 16 residues.

The chain links TRBV25-1 to TRBJ1-5; TRBD1 is a possible D gene (5 bases). The CDR3 length is 13 residues. Trimming pared 6 bases from V and 0 bases from J, leaving 6 bases between. Looked up from germline, CDR1 is MGHDK and CDR2 is SYGVNS. CDR3 sequence: CASSDSSNQPQHF. The DNA for the CDR3 is TGTGCCAGCAGCGACAGTAGCAATCAGCCCCAGCATTTT.

This clone was observed once. CDR3 loop: CASRQTGASGNTIYF. The CDR3, as DNA: TGTGCCAGCAGACAGACAGGGGCTTCTGGAAACACCATATATTTT. V gene TRBV5-6 combines with J gene TRBJ1-3; 8 nucleotides align to TRBD1. The J segment lost 1 base and the V segment lost 5 bases, leaving 5 bases of the junction unmatched. Germline V gene sequence: CDR1 SGHDT, CDR2 YYEEEE. The CDR3 totals 15 residues.

V and J are TRBV7-9 and TRBJ2-2, with D perhaps TRBD1 (6 bases). Trimming took off 4 bases at V and 4 bases at J, with 13 bases between the two ends. Germline V lookup: CDR1 SEHNR, CDR2 FQNEAQ (reference sequence). This CDR3 spans 15 amino acids. The CDR3 loop reads CASSSGEGVTGELFF. For the CDR3, the DNA is TGTGCCAGCAGCTCAGGGGAAGGGGTCACCGGGGAGCTGTTTTTT.

The chain employs TRBV2 and TRBJ2-2, with TRBD1 matching over 7 bases. In germline, CDR1 is SNHLY, CDR2 FYNNEI. V was pared by 10 bases and J by 9 bases, with 17 bases of the junction left unmatched. The CDR3 consists of 15 residues. The CDR3 spells CATSGGQSSSRELFF. In DNA, the CDR3 is TGTGCCACTTCAGGGGGACAGTCAAGTTCGAGGGAGCTGTTTTTT.

This chain joins TRBV9 and TRBJ2-7, with 11 bases identical to TRBD2. This CDR3 is 15 amino acids long. Germline V gene lookup returns CDR1 SGDLS and CDR2 YYNGEE. The J segment lost 6 bases and the V segment lost 0 bases, leaving 5 bases of the junction unmatched. The CDR3 DNA is TGTGCCAGCAGCGTAGCTACTAGCGGGAGAAGCGAGCAGTACTTC. It codes for CASSVATSGRSEQYF.

In DNA, the CDR3 is TGTGCCAGCATTTTCGGACAGATCTCAAATGAAAAACTGTTTTTT. It is translated as CASIFGQISNEKLFF. The chain has TRBV2 and TRBJ1-4; weak D call: TRBD1 (6 bases). CDR1 and CDR2 from the germline V gene are SNHLY and FYNNEI. The CDR3 has 15 amino acids. Trimming shortened V by 7 bases and J by 5 bases, and 17 bases separated the two germline ends.

This clone has only a few counts. The chain employs TRBV6-1 and TRBJ2-3; D is unclear. Trimming removed 3 bases at V and 2 bases at J, with 3 bases between. Germline lookup yields CDR1 MNHNS and CDR2 SASEGT. The CDR3 contains 12 residues. CDR3 bases: TGTGCCAGCAGTGATATCACAGATACGCAGTATTTT. Translation: CASSDITDTQYF.

CDR3 DNA: TGTGCCAGCAGCTTAGGGACAGGGTGGTATGGCTACACCTTC. Protein product: CASSLGTGWYGYTF. The chain combines TRBV7-2 with TRBJ1-2; 8 bases fit TRBD1. Per the germline V gene, CDR1 is SGHTA and CDR2 is FQGNSA. The V and J ends lost 1 base and 5 bases, in that order; junction bases with no gene match: 3. The CDR3 contains 14 residues. Full variable domain (outside the CDR3, taken from reference TRBV7-2 and TRBJ1-2): GAGVSQSPSNKVTEKGKDVELRCDPISGHTALYWYRQSLGQGLEFLIYFQGNSAPDKSGLPSDRFSAERTGGSVSTLTIQRTQQEDSAVYLCASSLGTGWYGYTFGSGTRLTVV.

V gene TRBV5-1 combines with J gene TRBJ2-3; TRBD1 is a possible D gene (6 bases). Between the trimmed V and J ends, which lost 0 bases and 5 bases, there was a span of 13 bases. This CDR3 comprises 15 residues. Germline V gene data show CDR1 as SGHRS and CDR2 as YFSETQ. CDR3 in amino acids: CASSLEPGVKDTQYF. The CDR3 region has the DNA TGCGCCAGCAGCTTGGAGCCAGGGGTTAAAGATACGCAGTATTTT.

The V call is TRBV6-1, the J call TRBJ2-5, with 7 positions matching TRBD1. Germline CDR1 reads MNHNS; CDR2 reads SASEGT. The CDR3 has 14 residues. V lost 6 bases, J lost 5 bases, and 9 bases stayed unmatched. CDR3 residues: CASRLQGSGETQYF. The CDR3 coding sequence is TGTGCCAGCAGGTTACAGGGGAGTGGGGAGACCCAGTACTTC.

This clone was seen a few times. Here the CDR3 reads CASSFWTGFNTDTQYF. For the CDR3, the DNA is TGTGCCAGCAGTTTCTGGACAGGGTTCAACACAGATACGCAGTATTTT. This chain joins TRBV28 and TRBJ2-3; 8 nucleotides match TRBD1. V shed 3 bases, J shed 2 bases, and the junction held 7 bases outside the gene matches. The CDR3 is made up of 16 amino acids. The germline V gene has CDR1 MDHEN and CDR2 SYDVKM.

The chain links TRBV10-2 to TRBJ2-7, with TRBD1 matching over 11 bases. The ends lost 6 bases at V and 7 bases at J; junction bases unmatched: 5. This CDR3 comprises 13 residues. Per the germline V gene, CDR1 is WSHSY and CDR2 is SAAADI. Written as DNA, the CDR3 is TGCGCCAGCAGCGGACAGGGGGCTGGAGAGCAGTACTTC. Its translation is CASSGQGAGEQYF.

The chain has TRBV25-1 and TRBJ1-4; tentatively, D is TRBD1 (6 bases). The CDR3 is 15 residues long. Germline CDR1 reads MGHDK; CDR2 reads SYGVNS. V lost 6 bases and J 7 bases, leaving 18 bases between the germline ends. CDR3 in amino acids: CASRSQGDTREKLFF. DNA for the CDR3: TGTGCCAGCAGGAGTCAAGGGGACACGCGTGAAAAACTGTTTTTT. The full variable domain, in which reference TRBV25-1 and TRBJ1-4 provide the parts outside the CDR3, is EADIYQTPRYLVIGTGKKITLECSQTMGHDKMYWYQQDPGMELHLIHYSYGVNSTEKGDLSSESTVSRIRTEHFPLTLESARPSHTSQYLCASRSQGDTREKLFFGSGTQLSVL.

In nucleotides, the CDR3 is TGTGCCAGCAGTCCCCTAGGGGGGGACAAAGAAAAACTGTTTTTT. This encodes CASSPLGGDKEKLFF. This rearrangement joins TRBV27 to TRBJ1-4; perhaps TRBD1 as D (6 bases). This CDR3 contains 15 residues. Germline CDR1 and CDR2: MNHEY and SMNVEV (reference sequence). Trimming stripped 5 bases from V and 8 bases from J, with 18 bases between. Full variable domain (outside the CDR3, taken from reference TRBV27 and TRBJ1-4): EAQVTQNPRYLITVTGKKLTVTCSQNMNHEYMSWYRQDPGLGLRQIYYSMNVEVTDKGDVPEGYKVSRKEKRNFPLILESPSPNQTSLYFCASSPLGGDKEKLFFGSGTQLSVL.

This rearrangement joins TRBV19 to TRBJ2-2; D is perhaps TRBD2 (6 bases). Germline values: CDR1 LNHDA, CDR2 SQIVND (reference sequence). The V end lost 5 bases, the J end lost 9 bases, and 16 bases lay between the germline ends. This CDR3 is built from 14 residues. The CDR3 bases are TGTGCCAGTAGTTCTAGCGCGGCGGCCCGGGAGCTGTTTTTT. This encodes CASSSSAAARELFF.

The gene calls are TRBV9 and TRBJ2-7; 8 positions agree with TRBD2. This CDR3 region has 15 residues. Germline lookup yields CDR1 SGDLS and CDR2 YYNGEE. V lost 4 bases to trimming and J lost 0 bases; unmatched junction nucleotides: 6. The CDR3 region is CASSPQAGGSYEQYF. Written as DNA, the CDR3 is TGTGCCAGCAGCCCTCAGGCGGGGGGCTCCTACGAGCAGTACTTC.

V usage is TRBV4-2 and J usage is TRBJ2-7; D remains unclear. The CDR3 has 14 residues. Trimming took 4 bases from V and 7 from J, leaving 17 bases between them. Per the germline V gene, CDR1 is LGHNA and CDR2 is YNFKEQ. The chain's CDR3 is CASSPSHTAREQYF. CDR3 coding DNA: TGTGCCAGCAGCCCCAGTCATACCGCGAGGGAGCAGTACTTC.

The chain combines TRBV14 with TRBJ1-2, with 7 bases lining up with TRBD1. This CDR3 is 15 amino acids long. Germline V gene data show CDR1 as SGHDN and CDR2 as FVKESK. J gave up 8 bases and V 0 bases, and 9 bases lay outside the gene matches. CDR3: CASSQDTFFRGGYTF. The CDR3 DNA is TGTGCCAGCAGCCAAGATACATTCTTCAGGGGGGGCTACACCTTC.

CDR3 protein: CASSQMAGGVIETQYF. CDR3 bases: TGTGCCAGCAGCCAGATGGCAGGGGGTGTAATTGAGACCCAGTACTTC. The chain is built from TRBV7-6 and TRBJ2-5; 7 bases fit TRBD1. CDR1 is SGHVS and CDR2 is FNYEAQ in the germline V gene. The CDR3 length is 16 residues. J was trimmed by 5 bases and V by 5 bases; bases with no gene match: 14.

This chain links TRBV5-1 with TRBJ2-3; TRBD2 matches 10 bases. V trimming: 2 bases; J trimming: 0 bases; junction bases outside the gene matches: 9. The germline V gene has CDR1 SGHRS and CDR2 YFSETQ. The length of the CDR3 is 18 residues. The CDR3 DNA reads TGCGCCAGCAGCTTCCTCCTCACTAGCGGGGCTAGCACAGATACGCAGTATTTT. This translates into CASSFLLTSGASTDTQYF. The whole variable domain, filled in from reference TRBV5-1 and TRBJ2-3, reads KAGVTQTPRYLIKTRGQQVTLSCSPISGHRSVSWYQQTPGQGLQFLFEYFSETQRNKGNFPGRFSGRQFSNSRSEMNVSTLELGDSALYLCASSFLLTSGASTDTQYFGPGTRLTVL.

The chain has TRBV28 and TRBJ2-7; 11 bases line up with TRBD1. The V gene end was trimmed by 5 bases and the J gene end by 1 base; junction bases not matched to a gene: 4. Germline CDR1 is MDHEN and CDR2 is SYDVKM. The CDR3 is 15 amino acids. CDR3 region: CASSGGTGGSYEQYF. The CDR3 bases are TGTGCCAGCAGTGGAGGGACAGGGGGTTCCTACGAGCAGTACTTC.

This clone showed up just a few times. The chain uses TRBV5-5 and TRBJ1-3, with D unresolved. Trimming removed 0 bases at V and 0 bases at J, with 7 bases between. The length of the CDR3 is 15 residues. Germline-derived CDR1 and CDR2 are SGHKS and YYEKEE (reference sequence). As DNA, the CDR3 is TGTGCCAGCAGCTTGGATTCCGTCTCTGGAAACACCATATATTTT. Translation gives CASSLDSVSGNTIYF.

V and J are TRBV7-2 and TRBJ1-2, with a possible D match to TRBD1 (5 bases). This CDR3 is 17 amino acids long. Trimming stripped 5 bases from V and 1 base from J, with 20 bases between. Germline loops: CDR1 SGHTA, CDR2 FQGNSA. In DNA form, the CDR3 reads TGTGCCAGCAGCACCATCCTGAAACGGACACTTAACTATGGCTACACCTTC. It is translated as CASSTILKRTLNYGYTF.